Listed below are T cell receptor beta chains from one sample, sequenced in a study of cytomegalovirus exposure and HLA in healthy donors. The repertoire was sequenced with immunoSEQ multiplex PCR; TCRdb's copy has only in-frame clones and lacks some. The sample yields 110,000 to 150,000 clones, about 80% seen once. Sequenced sample: PBMCs. The receptors here all came from a male donor in good health and CMV-seronegative. CDR3s include the opening cysteine and the closing phenylalanine or tryptophan. D genes are given only for firm matches. Where a row states a size, it is once, few, many or the class of an expanded clone; other rows omit it.

j_gene	abundance	v_gene	d_gene	CDR3aa	CDR3nt
TRBJ2-7	.	TRBV21-1	.	CASSKSGTGSSYEQYF	TGTGCCAGCAGCAAGTCCGGGACAGGGAGCTCCTACGAGCAGTACTTC
TRBJ1-1	few	TRBV2	.	CASSAGERTEAFF	TGTGCCAGCAGTGCCGGGGAGCGCACTGAAGCTTTCTTT
TRBJ1-3	.	TRBV5-1	.	CASSLGHPKAGNTIYF	TGCGCCAGCAGCTTAGGACATCCGAAGGCTGGAAACACCATATATTTT
TRBJ2-2	.	TRBV19	TRBD1	CASRDRELNTGELFF	TGTGCCAGTCGCGACAGGGAGCTGAACACCGGGGAGCTGTTTTTT
TRBJ2-2	.	TRBV7-6	TRBD2	CASSLVGASGEGGELFF	TGTGCCAGCAGCTTAGTCGGGGCTAGCGGGGAAGGCGGGGAGCTGTTTTTT
TRBJ2-5	.	TRBV7-9	TRBD1	CASRKGAEETQYF	TGTGCCAGCAGGAAGGGGGCTGAAGAGACCCAGTACTTC
TRBJ1-5	.	TRBV9	TRBD1	CASSLGQVGNQPQHF	TGTGCCAGCAGCCTTGGACAGGTTGGCAATCAGCCCCAGCATTTT
TRBJ1-1	.	TRBV29-1	.	CSVRWGNTEAFF	TGCAGCGTTCGGTGGGGCAACACTGAAGCTTTCTTT
TRBJ2-7	.	TRBV6-6	.	CASSWSGPYEQYF	TGTGCCAGCAGTTGGTCAGGGCCCTACGAGCAGTACTTC
TRBJ2-6	.	TRBV5-1	.	CASSLGDRSSGANVLTF	TGCGCCAGCAGCTTAGGTGACAGGAGCTCTGGGGCCAACGTCCTGACTTTC
TRBJ2-5	.	TRBV2	TRBD1	CASKIRDRGIRVDVTQYF	TGTGCCAGCAAGATCCGAGACAGGGGAATCAGGGTCGATGTGACCCAGTACTTC
TRBJ2-7	.	TRBV28	.	CASSLQEQYEQYF	TGTGCCAGCAGTTTACAGGAACAGTACGAGCAGTACTTC
TRBJ1-5	.	TRBV7-8	TRBD1	CASSYRGSQPQHF	TGTGCCAGCAGTTACAGGGGAAGTCAGCCCCAGCATTTT
TRBJ2-1	few	TRBV5-1	TRBD2	CASSLALDLLADEQFF	TGCGCCAGCAGCTTGGCCTTGGATCTCCTAGCGGATGAGCAGTTCTTC
TRBJ1-1	.	TRBV5-4	TRBD1	CASSLTGATEAFF	TGTGCCAGCAGCTTGACAGGGGCCACTGAAGCTTTCTTT
TRBJ1-6	.	TRBV18	TRBD1	CASSPGIQGISSYNSPLHF	TGTGCCAGCTCACCAGGAATACAGGGGATTAGCTCCTATAATTCACCCCTCCACTTT
TRBJ2-7	once	TRBV18	.	CASSPPLRQQLSYEQYF	TGTGCCAGCTCACCACCGTTACGACAGCAACTTTCCTACGAGCAGTACTTC
TRBJ2-1	.	TRBV27	TRBD1	CASSLGTGGHEQFF	TGTGCCAGCAGTTTGGGGACAGGGGGCCATGAGCAGTTCTTC
TRBJ2-1	.	TRBV5-6	.	CASSLAVSKGEQFF	TGTGCCAGCAGCTTGGCCGTTAGCAAAGGTGAGCAGTTCTTC
TRBJ1-5	.	TRBV2	.	CASSEGGAQHF	TGTGCCAGCAGTGAGGGGGGGGCCCAGCATTTT
TRBJ1-2	.	TRBV30	.	CAWIPTGDYGYTF	TGTGCCTGGATCCCCACCGGGGACTATGGCTACACCTTC
TRBJ2-3	few	TRBV6-4	TRBD2	CASSASGGATDTQYF	TGTGCCAGCAGTGCTAGCGGGGGGGCCACAGATACGCAGTATTTT
TRBJ2-1	.	TRBV4-1	TRBD1	CASSRIGTGFNEQFF	TGCGCCAGCAGCCGGATCGGGACAGGGTTCAATGAGCAGTTCTTC
TRBJ2-3	.	TRBV27	.	CASSFGDSTDTQYF	TGTGCCAGCAGTTTTGGGGACTCCACAGATACGCAGTATTTT
TRBJ2-3	.	TRBV4-3	TRBD1	CASSQDRQNRGEDTQYF	TGCGCCAGCAGCCAAGACCGTCAAAACAGGGGGGAAGATACGCAGTATTTT
TRBJ1-2	.	TRBV28	TRBD1	CASRETGNPYGYTF	TGTGCCAGCAGGGAGACAGGGAACCCATATGGCTACACCTTC
TRBJ2-7	once	TRBV7-2	.	CASSLATSLYEQYF	TGTGCCAGCAGCTTAGCCACTAGTCTGTACGAGCAGTACTTC
TRBJ2-7	few	TRBV27	.	CASSYRGYEQYF	TGTGCCAGCAGTTACCGGGGGTACGAGCAGTACTTC
TRBJ2-5	.	TRBV7-9	TRBD2	CASSPPLAGVQETQYF	TGTGCCAGCAGCCCCCCACTAGCGGGGGTCCAAGAGACCCAGTACTTC
TRBJ1-3	once	TRBV5-6	TRBD1	CASSWGTGSSGNTIYF	TGTGCCAGCAGCTGGGGGACAGGGTCCTCTGGAAACACCATATATTTT
TRBJ1-1	.	TRBV29-1	.	CSVKGRPDTEAFF	TGCAGCGTTAAGGGGAGGCCAGACACTGAAGCTTTCTTT
TRBJ1-6	many	TRBV6-1	.	CASSEYRVGADSSPLHF	TGTGCCAGCAGTGAATATCGGGTGGGGGCGGATAGCTCACCCCTCCACTTT
TRBJ2-5	.	TRBV10-2	.	CASSDPGLGGETQYF	TGCGCCAGCAGTGACCCGGGACTAGGGGGCGAGACCCAGTACTTC
TRBJ2-7	once	TRBV7-9	TRBD1	CASSGQVAPLYF	TGTGCCAGCAGCGGACAGGTGGCGCCTCTGTACTTC
TRBJ2-2	.	TRBV21-1	.	CASHRGTGELFF	TGTGCCAGCCACCGGGGGACCGGGGAGCTGTTTTTT
TRBJ2-5	.	TRBV4-1	.	CASSQVYLGQETQYF	TGCGCCAGCAGCCAAGTGTACCTAGGTCAAGAGACCCAGTACTTC
TRBJ2-1	.	TRBV9	.	CASSRVVNEQFF	TGTGCCAGCAGTCGGGTGGTTAATGAGCAGTTCTTC
TRBJ1-1	once	TRBV2	.	CASGQLNTEAFF	TGTGCCAGCGGCCAACTGAACACTGAAGCTTTCTTT
TRBJ2-5	.	TRBV10-3	.	CAISSGIQETQYF	TGTGCCATCAGTTCGGGGATCCAAGAGACCCAGTACTTC
TRBJ2-4	.	TRBV6-6	.	CASSYSGARQNIQYF	TGTGCCAGCAGTTACTCGGGGGCGCGGCAAAACATTCAGTACTTC
TRBJ2-1	.	TRBV4-2	TRBD2	CASSPGLAGGSPRFF	TGTGCCAGCAGCCCGGGACTAGCGGGGGGGTCCCCCCGGTTCTTC
TRBJ1-2	.	TRBV28	.	CASSSPGVNYGYTF	TGTGCCAGCAGTTCCCCGGGGGTAAACTATGGCTACACCTTC
TRBJ2-7	.	TRBV7-9	.	CASSPQGGSEQYF	TGTGCCAGCAGCCCCCAGGGGGGAAGCGAGCAGTACTTC
TRBJ2-2	.	TRBV27	TRBD1	CASTVSGGGGSGELFF	TGTGCCAGCACCGTATCAGGGGGCGGAGGGTCCGGGGAGCTGTTTTTT
TRBJ2-3	.	TRBV4-3	TRBD1	CASSQTPGQGVDTQYF	TGCGCCAGCAGCCAAACGCCGGGACAGGGAGTAGATACGCAGTATTTT
TRBJ2-2	.	TRBV7-2	.	CASSLNWGLVGELFF	TGTGCCAGCAGCTTAAACTGGGGGCTTGTCGGGGAGCTGTTTTTT
TRBJ2-3	.	TRBV7-2	TRBD2	CASSSIGGGARADTQYF	TGTGCCAGCAGCTCAATTGGCGGGGGGGCGAGGGCAGATACGCAGTATTTT
TRBJ2-3	.	TRBV7-8	.	CASSLSPDTQYF	TGTGCCAGCAGCTTAAGCCCAGATACGCAGTATTTT
TRBJ1-2	once	TRBV7-2	TRBD1	CASSSDFNAQGLGGYTF	TGTGCCAGCAGCTCGGACTTCAACGCACAGGGGCTTGGGGGCTACACCTTC
TRBJ1-2	.	TRBV10-2	.	CASSEWWGGASNYGYTF	TGCGCCAGCAGTGAGTGGTGGGGGGGCGCGAGTAACTATGGCTACACCTTC
TRBJ2-3	.	TRBV7-8	TRBD1	CASSARSPGTEVADTQYF	TGTGCCAGCAGCGCGAGGTCGCCCGGGACAGAGGTTGCAGATACGCAGTATTTT
TRBJ2-7	few	TRBV11-2	.	CASSSLWKGPSEQYF	TGTGCCAGCAGCTCCCTGTGGAAGGGGCCCTCTGAGCAGTACTTC
TRBJ1-1	.	TRBV27	TRBD1	CASSLEFRDRAFF	TGTGCCAGCAGTTTAGAATTCCGGGACAGAGCTTTCTTT
TRBJ1-1	once	TRBV30	.	CAWSSQENTEAFF	TGTGCCTGGAGTTCTCAGGAAAACACTGAAGCTTTCTTT
TRBJ2-1	.	TRBV19	.	CASSTFQTGSEQFF	TGTGCCAGTAGTACCTTCCAAACAGGGAGTGAGCAGTTCTTC
TRBJ1-1	.	TRBV29-1	.	CSVTRVVENTEAFF	TGCAGCGTGACCAGGGTTGTGGAAAACACTGAAGCTTTCTTT
TRBJ1-1	.	TRBV5-1	.	CASSFAGRNTEAFF	TGCGCCAGCAGCTTTGCCGGTCGGAACACTGAAGCTTTCTTT